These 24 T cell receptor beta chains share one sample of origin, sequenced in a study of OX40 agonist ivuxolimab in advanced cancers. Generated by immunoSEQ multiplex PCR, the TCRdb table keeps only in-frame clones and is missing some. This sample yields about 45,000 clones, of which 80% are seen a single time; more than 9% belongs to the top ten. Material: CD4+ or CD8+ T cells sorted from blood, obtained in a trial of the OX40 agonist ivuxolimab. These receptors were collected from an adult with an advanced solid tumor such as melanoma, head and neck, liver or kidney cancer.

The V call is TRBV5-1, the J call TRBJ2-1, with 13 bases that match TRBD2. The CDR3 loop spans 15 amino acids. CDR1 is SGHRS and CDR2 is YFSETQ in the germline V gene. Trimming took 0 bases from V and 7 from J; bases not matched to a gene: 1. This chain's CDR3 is CASSLELAGGNEQFF. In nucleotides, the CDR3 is TGCGCCAGCAGCTTGGAACTAGCGGGAGGGAATGAGCAGTTCTTC.

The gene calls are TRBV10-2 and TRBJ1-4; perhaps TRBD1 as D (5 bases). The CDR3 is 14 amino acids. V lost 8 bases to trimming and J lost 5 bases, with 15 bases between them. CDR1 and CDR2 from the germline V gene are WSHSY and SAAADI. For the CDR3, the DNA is TGCGCCAGCTTTAATGGGGGGACCAATGAAAAACTGTTTTTT. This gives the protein CASFNGGTNEKLFF.

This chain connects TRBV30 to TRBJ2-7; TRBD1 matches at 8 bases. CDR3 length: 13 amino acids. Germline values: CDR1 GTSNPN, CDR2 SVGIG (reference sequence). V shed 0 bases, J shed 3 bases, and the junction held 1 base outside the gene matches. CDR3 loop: CAWSVGTGYEQYF. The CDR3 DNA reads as TGTGCCTGGAGTGTCGGGACAGGCTACGAGCAGTACTTC.

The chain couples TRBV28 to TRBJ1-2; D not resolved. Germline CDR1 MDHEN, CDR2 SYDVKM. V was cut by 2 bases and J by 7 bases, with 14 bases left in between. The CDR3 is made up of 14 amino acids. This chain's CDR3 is CASSLEAGFVGYTF. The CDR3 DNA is TGTGCCAGCAGTTTAGAGGCAGGTTTTGTTGGCTACACCTTC.

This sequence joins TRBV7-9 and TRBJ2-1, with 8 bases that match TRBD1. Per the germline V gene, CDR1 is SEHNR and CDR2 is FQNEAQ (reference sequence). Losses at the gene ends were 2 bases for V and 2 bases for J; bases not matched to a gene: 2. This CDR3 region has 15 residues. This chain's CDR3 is CASSLQGATYNEQFF. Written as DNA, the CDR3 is TGTGCCAGCAGCTTACAGGGGGCTACCTACAATGAGCAGTTCTTC.

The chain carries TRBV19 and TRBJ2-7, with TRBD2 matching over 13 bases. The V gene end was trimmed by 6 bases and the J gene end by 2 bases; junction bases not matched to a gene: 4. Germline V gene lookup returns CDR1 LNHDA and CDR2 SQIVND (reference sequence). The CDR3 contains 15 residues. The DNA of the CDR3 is TGTGCCAGTAGGCCCGGGACTAGCGGGACCTACGAGCAGTACTTC. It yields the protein CASRPGTSGTYEQYF.

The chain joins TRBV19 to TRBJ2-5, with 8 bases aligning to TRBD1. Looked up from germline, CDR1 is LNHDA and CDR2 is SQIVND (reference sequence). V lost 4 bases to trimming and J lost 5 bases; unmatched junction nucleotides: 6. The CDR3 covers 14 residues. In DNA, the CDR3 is TGTGCCAGTAGTACGACAGGGGTTCGGGAGACCCAGTACTTC. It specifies CASSTTGVRETQYF.

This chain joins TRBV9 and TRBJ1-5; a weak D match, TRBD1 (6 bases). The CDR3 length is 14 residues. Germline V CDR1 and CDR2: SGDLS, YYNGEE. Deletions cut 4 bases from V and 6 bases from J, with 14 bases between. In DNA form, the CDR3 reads TGTGCCAGCAGCCCCACGGGGGGCGGTCAGCCCCAGCATTTT. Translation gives CASSPTGGGQPQHF. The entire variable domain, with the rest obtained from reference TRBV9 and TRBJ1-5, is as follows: DSGVTQTPKHLITATGQRVTLRCSPRSGDLSVYWYQQSLDQGLQFLIQYYNGEERAKGNILERFSAQQFPDLHSELNLSSLELGDSALYFCASSPTGGGQPQHFGDGTRLSIL.

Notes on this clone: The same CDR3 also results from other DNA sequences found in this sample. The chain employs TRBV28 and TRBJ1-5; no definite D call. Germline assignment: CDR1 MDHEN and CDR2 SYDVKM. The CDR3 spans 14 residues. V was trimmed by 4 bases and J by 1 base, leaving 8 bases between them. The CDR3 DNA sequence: TGTGCCAGCAGTTCCGGAGGAAGCAATCAGCCCCAGCATTTT. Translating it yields CASSSGGSNQPQHF.

CDR3 in DNA: TGTGCCAGCAGCCCGGACCCTATCGGGTCACCCCTCCACTTT. Translating gives CASSPDPIGSPLHF. The rearrangement joins TRBV6-5 to TRBJ1-6; no definite D call. Germline-derived CDR1 and CDR2 are MNHEY and SVGAGI. V gave up 6 bases and J gave up 10 bases, with 16 bases separating them. The CDR3 length is 14 residues.

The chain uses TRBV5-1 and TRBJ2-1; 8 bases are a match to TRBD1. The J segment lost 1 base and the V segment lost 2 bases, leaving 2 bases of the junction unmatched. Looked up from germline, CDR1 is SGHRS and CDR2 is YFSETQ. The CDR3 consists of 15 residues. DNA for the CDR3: TGCGCCAGCAGCTTCGGACAGGGTTCCTACAATGAGCAGTTCTTC. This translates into CASSFGQGSYNEQFF.

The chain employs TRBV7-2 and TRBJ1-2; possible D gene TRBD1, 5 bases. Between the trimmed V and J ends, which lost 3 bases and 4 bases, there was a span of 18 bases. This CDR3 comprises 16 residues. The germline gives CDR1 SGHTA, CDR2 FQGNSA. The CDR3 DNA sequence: TGTGCCAGCAGCTTCCGTGGACACGGCACCTTCTATGGCTACACCTTC. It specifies CASSFRGHGTFYGYTF.

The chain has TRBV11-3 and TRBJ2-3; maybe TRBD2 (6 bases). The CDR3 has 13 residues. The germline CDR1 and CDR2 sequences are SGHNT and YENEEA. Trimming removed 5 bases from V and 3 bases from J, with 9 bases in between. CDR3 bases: TGTGCCAGCAGCCACGGGACTACAGATACGCAGTATTTT. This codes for CASSHGTTDTQYF. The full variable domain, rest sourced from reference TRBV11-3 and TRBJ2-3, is EAGVVQSPRYKIIEKKQPVAFWCNPISGHNTLYWYLQNLGQGPELLIRYENEEAVDDSQLPKDRFSAERLKGVDSTLKIQPAELGDSAVYLCASSHGTTDTQYFGPGTRLTVL.

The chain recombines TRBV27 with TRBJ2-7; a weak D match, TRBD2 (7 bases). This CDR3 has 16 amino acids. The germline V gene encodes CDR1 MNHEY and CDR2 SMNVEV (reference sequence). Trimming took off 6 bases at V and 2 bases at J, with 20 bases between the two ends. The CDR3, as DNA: TGTGCCAGCAGGCCCTTGGGGGGAGGGGGGACCTACGAGCAGTACTTC. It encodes CASRPLGGGGTYEQYF.

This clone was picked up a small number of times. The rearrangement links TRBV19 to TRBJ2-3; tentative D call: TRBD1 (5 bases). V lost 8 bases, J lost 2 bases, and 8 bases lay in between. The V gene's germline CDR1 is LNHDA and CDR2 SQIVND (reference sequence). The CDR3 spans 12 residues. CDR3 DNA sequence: TGTGCCAGTGGGGCCAACACAGATACGCAGTATTTT. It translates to CASGANTDTQYF.

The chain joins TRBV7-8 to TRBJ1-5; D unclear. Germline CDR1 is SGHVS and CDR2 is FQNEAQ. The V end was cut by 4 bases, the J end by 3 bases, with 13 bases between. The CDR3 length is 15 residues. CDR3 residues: CASSSYVGTNQPQHF. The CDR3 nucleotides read TGTGCCAGCAGCTCCTACGTTGGAACCAATCAGCCCCAGCATTTT.

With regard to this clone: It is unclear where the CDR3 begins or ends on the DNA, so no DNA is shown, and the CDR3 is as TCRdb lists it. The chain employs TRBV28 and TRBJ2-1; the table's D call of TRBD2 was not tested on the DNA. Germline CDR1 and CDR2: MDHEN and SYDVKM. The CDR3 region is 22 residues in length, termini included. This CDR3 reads CASSSSGLAGVESGLPYNEQFF.

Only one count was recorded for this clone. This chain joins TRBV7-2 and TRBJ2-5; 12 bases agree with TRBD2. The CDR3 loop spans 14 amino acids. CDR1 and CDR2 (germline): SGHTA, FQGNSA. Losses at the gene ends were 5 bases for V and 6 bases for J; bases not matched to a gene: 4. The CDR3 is CASSQTSGRQTQYF. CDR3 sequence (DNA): TGTGCCAGCAGCCAGACTAGCGGGAGACAGACCCAGTACTTC.

CDR3 bases: TGTGCCAGCAGCTTGGCCGGGGTTAAGGCCACCGGGGAGCTGTTTTTT. Translation gives CASSLAGVKATGELFF. V usage is TRBV5-4 and J usage is TRBJ2-2; D might be TRBD2 (5 bases). The CDR3 consists of 16 residues. The germline V gene encodes CDR1 SGHNT and CDR2 YYREEE (reference sequence). V was trimmed by 0 bases and J by 4 bases, leaving 13 bases between them.

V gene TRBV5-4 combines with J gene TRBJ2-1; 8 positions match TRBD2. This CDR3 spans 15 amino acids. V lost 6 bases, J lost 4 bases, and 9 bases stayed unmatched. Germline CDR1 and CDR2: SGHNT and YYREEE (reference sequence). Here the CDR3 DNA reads TGTGCCAGCACCTCCAGACTAGCGTCTTACAATGAGCAGTTCTTC. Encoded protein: CASTSRLASYNEQFF.

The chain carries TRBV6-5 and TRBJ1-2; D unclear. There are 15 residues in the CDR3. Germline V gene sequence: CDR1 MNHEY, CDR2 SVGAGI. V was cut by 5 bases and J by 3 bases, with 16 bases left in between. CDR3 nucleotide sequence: TGTGCCAGCAGTCCCCTTTACGGGATTTACTATGGCTACACCTTC. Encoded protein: CASSPLYGIYYGYTF.

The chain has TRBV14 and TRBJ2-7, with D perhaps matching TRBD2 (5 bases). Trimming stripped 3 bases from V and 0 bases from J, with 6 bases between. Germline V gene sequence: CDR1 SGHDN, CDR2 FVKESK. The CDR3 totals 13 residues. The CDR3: CASSQGSSYEQYF. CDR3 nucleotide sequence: TGTGCCAGCAGCCAGGGGAGCTCCTACGAGCAGTACTTC.

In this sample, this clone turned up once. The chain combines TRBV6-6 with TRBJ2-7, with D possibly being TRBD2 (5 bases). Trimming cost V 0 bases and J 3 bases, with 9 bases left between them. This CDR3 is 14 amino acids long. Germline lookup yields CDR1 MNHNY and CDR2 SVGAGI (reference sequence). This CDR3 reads CASSYSRASYEQYF. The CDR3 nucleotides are TGTGCCAGCAGTTACTCGAGGGCAAGCTACGAGCAGTACTTC.

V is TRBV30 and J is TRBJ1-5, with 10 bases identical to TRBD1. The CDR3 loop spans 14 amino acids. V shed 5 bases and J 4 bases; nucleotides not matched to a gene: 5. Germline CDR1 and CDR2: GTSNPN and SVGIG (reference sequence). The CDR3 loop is CAWEKGQGNQPQHF. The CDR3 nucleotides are TGTGCCTGGGAAAAGGGACAGGGGAATCAGCCCCAGCATTTT. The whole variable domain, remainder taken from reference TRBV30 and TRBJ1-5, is SQTIHQWPATLVQPVGSPLSLECTVEGTSNPNLYWYRQAAGRGLQLLFYSVGIGQISSEVPQNLSASRPQDRQFILSSKKLLLSDSGFYLCAWEKGQGNQPQHFGDGTRLSIL.